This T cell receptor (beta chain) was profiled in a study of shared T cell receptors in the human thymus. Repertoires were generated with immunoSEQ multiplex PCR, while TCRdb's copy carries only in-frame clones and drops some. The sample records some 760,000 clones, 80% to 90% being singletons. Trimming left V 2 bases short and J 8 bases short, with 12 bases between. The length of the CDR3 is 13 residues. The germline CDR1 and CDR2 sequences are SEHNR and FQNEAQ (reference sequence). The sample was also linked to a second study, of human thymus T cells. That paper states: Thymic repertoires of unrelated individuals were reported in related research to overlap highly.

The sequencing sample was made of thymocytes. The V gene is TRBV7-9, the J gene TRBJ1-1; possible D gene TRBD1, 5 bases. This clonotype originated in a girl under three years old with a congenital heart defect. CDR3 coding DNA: TGTGCCAGCAGCTTAAGGAGGGGAGGCGAAGCTTTCTTT. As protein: CASSLRRGGEAFF.